The 16 T cell receptor beta chains below were found in one sample sequenced in a study of blood T cell repertoires in COVID-19. Sequencing used immunoSEQ multiplex PCR; TCRdb keeps in-frame clones, though not all of them. The table has 95,000 to 150,000 clones, 80% seen once. The sample taken for sequencing was peripheral blood. These receptors came from a man between 60 and 75 years old with active or convalescent COVID-19.

The chain joins TRBV5-6 to TRBJ1-2; no clear D. The CDR3 extends over 16 amino acids. Looked up from germline, CDR1 is SGHDT and CDR2 is YYEEEE. Trimming removed 5 bases at V and 4 bases at J, with 21 bases between. The CDR3 is CASSFGRGAPAYGYTF. Here the CDR3 DNA reads TGTGCCAGCAGTTTTGGGCGGGGAGCTCCTGCCTATGGCTACACCTTC.

The chain combines TRBV19 with TRBJ1-2; no firm D call. V lost 8 bases to trimming and J lost 5 bases, with 12 bases between them. This CDR3 contains 12 residues. Germline-derived CDR1 and CDR2 are LNHDA and SQIVND (reference sequence). The CDR3 sequence is CASGNRAYGYTF. CDR3 DNA sequence: TGTGCCAGTGGTAACAGAGCTTATGGCTACACCTTC. Filled out from reference TRBV19 and TRBJ1-2, the complete variable domain reads DGGITQSPKYLFRKEGQNVTLSCEQNLNHDAMYWYRQDPGQGLRLIYYSQIVNDFQKGDIAEGYSVSREKKESFPLTVTSAQKNPTAFYLCASGNRAYGYTFGSGTRLTVV.

CDR3 amino acids: CASSRRGLALSSYEQYF. In nucleotides, the CDR3 is TGTGCCAGCAGCCGAAGGGGCCTAGCGTTAAGCTCCTACGAGCAGTACTTC. The chain employs TRBV13 and TRBJ2-7, with a weak D call TRBD2 (6 bases). The CDR3 loop spans 17 amino acids. Germline CDR1 PRHDT, CDR2 FYEKMQ (reference sequence). Trimming shortened V by 5 bases and J by 0 bases, and 20 bases separated the two germline ends.

The rearrangement joins TRBV5-1 to TRBJ2-4; D possibly corresponds to TRBD2 (6 bases). Trimming took off 4 bases at V and 5 bases at J, with 10 bases between the two ends. Germline CDR1 reads SGHRS; CDR2 reads YFSETQ. This CDR3 region has 13 residues. Here the CDR3 reads CASSTGLQNIQYF. CDR3 bases: TGCGCCAGCAGCACGGGACTCCAAAACATTCAGTACTTC.

The V and J genes are TRBV4-2 and TRBJ1-4; 9 bases are shared with TRBD1. J was trimmed by 5 bases and V by 3 bases; bases with no gene match: 10. CDR1 is LGHNA and CDR2 is YNFKEQ in the germline V gene. The CDR3 is 17 amino acids. CDR3 loop: CASSQEPTGTGNEKLFF. The DNA for the CDR3 is TGTGCCAGCAGCCAGGAACCAACCGGGACAGGGAATGAAAAACTGTTTTTT.

The chain has TRBV7-8 and TRBJ2-7; a weak D match, TRBD1 (6 bases). Germline-derived CDR1 and CDR2 are SGHVS and FQNEAQ. This CDR3 is 15 amino acids long. The V gene lost 1 base and the J gene lost 1 base, with 11 bases spanning the gap. CDR3 nucleotide sequence: TGTGCCAGCAGCTTAGGAGGGGGTACTTCCTACGAGCAGTACTTC. This codes for CASSLGGGTSYEQYF. The entire variable domain, with the rest obtained from reference TRBV7-8 and TRBJ2-7, is as follows: GAGVSQSPRYKVAKRGQDVALRCDPISGHVSLFWYQQALGQGPEFLTYFQNEAQLDKSGLPSDRFFAERPEGSVSTLKIQRTQQEDSAVYLCASSLGGGTSYEQYFGPGTRLTVT.

The V and J genes are TRBV19 and TRBJ2-2; 9 bases agree with TRBD2. The CDR3 has 17 amino acids. Germline loops: CDR1 LNHDA, CDR2 SQIVND (reference sequence). V lost 5 bases to trimming and J lost 5 bases; unmatched junction nucleotides: 12. The DNA for the CDR3 is TGTGCCAGTAGTCGGGAGTTAGCGGGAGCGGGAACCGGGGAGCTGTTTTTT. Protein: CASSRELAGAGTGELFF. The whole variable domain, filled in from reference TRBV19 and TRBJ2-2, reads DGGITQSPKYLFRKEGQNVTLSCEQNLNHDAMYWYRQDPGQGLRLIYYSQIVNDFQKGDIAEGYSVSREKKESFPLTVTSAQKNPTAFYLCASSRELAGAGTGELFFGEGSRLTVL.

The J gene is TRBJ2-1, the V gene TRBV5-1; the match to TRBD2 covers 7 bases. Germline CDR1 reads SGHRS; CDR2 reads YFSETQ. V lost 0 bases and J lost 2; bases outside the gene matches: 5. The CDR3 totals 16 residues. This chain's CDR3 is CASSLDPSGPYNEQFF. Written as DNA, the CDR3 is TGCGCCAGCAGCTTGGACCCTAGCGGACCCTACAATGAGCAGTTCTTC.

V usage is TRBV27 and J usage is TRBJ2-4, with 8 bases fitting TRBD1. The CDR3 sequence is 13 residues long. V shed 5 bases, J shed 5 bases, and the junction held 2 bases outside the gene matches. Per germline, CDR1 MNHEY and CDR2 SMNVEV (reference sequence). The CDR3, as DNA: TGTGCCAGCAGTCCGGGACAGGAAAACATTCAGTACTTC. Translated: CASSPGQENIQYF.

The chain is built from TRBV4-3 and TRBJ2-6; weak D call: TRBD2 (6 bases). Germline CDR1 LGHNA, CDR2 YSLEER. The CDR3 is 17 residues long. V lost 1 base and J 0 bases, leaving 10 bases between the germline ends. The CDR3, as DNA: TGCGCCAGCAGCCAAGTTCTGGGAGGCTCTGGGGCCAACGTCCTGACTTTC. Translated, it gives CASSQVLGGSGANVLTF.

The chain has TRBV18 and TRBJ2-7; 12 positions agree with TRBD2. Germline assignment: CDR1 KGHSH and CDR2 LQKENI. The CDR3 runs to 17 residues. The J segment lost 5 bases and the V segment lost 5 bases, leaving 13 bases of the junction unmatched. The CDR3 reads CASSTRGTSGWADEQYF. As DNA, the CDR3 is TGTGCCAGCTCAACCAGAGGGACTAGCGGGTGGGCGGACGAGCAGTACTTC.

This clone has just a few counts. The genes are TRBV14 and TRBJ2-6; 8 bases map to TRBD1. Germline CDR1 and CDR2: SGHDN and FVKESK. CDR3 length: 18 residues. With 3 bases clipped from V and 0 bases from J, the junction kept 7 bases outside the gene matches. Written as DNA, the CDR3 is TGTGCCAGCAGCCACTATGGACAGGGAGGCTCTGGGGCCAACGTCCTGACTTTC. This codes for CASSHYGQGGSGANVLTF.

This chain links TRBV4-1 with TRBJ2-1; 13 bases are a match to TRBD2. CDR1 and CDR2 from the germline V gene are MGHRA and YSYEKL. CDR3 length equals 17 residues. V lost 1 base to trimming and J lost 8 bases; unmatched junction nucleotides: 8. The CDR3 DNA sequence: TGCGCCAGCAGCCAAGTCGTGACTAGCGGGAGGAGCGATGAGCAGTTCTTC. This gives the protein CASSQVVTSGRSDEQFF.

This rearrangement joins TRBV7-9 to TRBJ2-1, with 10 bases fitting TRBD1. Germline V gives CDR1 SEHNR, CDR2 FQNEAQ (reference sequence). The CDR3 is 15 residues long. With V trimmed by 5 bases and J by 9 bases, 10 bases remained unmatched. CDR3 sequence: CASSLPGQGILEQFF. The CDR3 DNA reads TGTGCCAGCAGCCTCCCGGGACAGGGGATCCTTGAGCAGTTCTTC.

This chain joins TRBV3-1 (or the pseudogene TRBV3-2) and TRBJ1-2, with 8 bases aligning to TRBD1. Trimming removed 4 bases from V and 8 bases from J; junction bases left unmatched: 15. Germline V gives CDR1 LGHDT, CDR2 YNNKEL (reference sequence). The CDR3 runs 16 residues. The CDR3 here is CASSPGAGGAVEGYTF. CDR3 nucleotides: TGTGCCAGCAGCCCAGGGGCAGGGGGCGCGGTAGAGGGCTACACCTTC.

The chain is built from TRBV2 and TRBJ1-5, with TRBD1 identical over 10 bases. The ends lost 5 bases at V and 3 bases at J; junction bases unmatched: 4. Germline CDR1 reads SNHLY; CDR2 reads FYNNEI. CDR3 length: 15 residues. Written as DNA, the CDR3 is TGTGCCAGCAGTCTGGACAGGGGGAACAATCAGCCCCAGCATTTT. This sequence encodes CASSLDRGNNQPQHF. Drawing the rest from reference TRBV2 and TRBJ1-5, the complete variable domain is EPEVTQTPSHQVTQMGQEVILRCVPISNHLYFYWYRQILGQKVEFLVSFYNNEISEKSEIFDDQFSVERPDGSNFTLKIRSTKLEDSAMYFCASSLDRGNNQPQHFGDGTRLSIL.